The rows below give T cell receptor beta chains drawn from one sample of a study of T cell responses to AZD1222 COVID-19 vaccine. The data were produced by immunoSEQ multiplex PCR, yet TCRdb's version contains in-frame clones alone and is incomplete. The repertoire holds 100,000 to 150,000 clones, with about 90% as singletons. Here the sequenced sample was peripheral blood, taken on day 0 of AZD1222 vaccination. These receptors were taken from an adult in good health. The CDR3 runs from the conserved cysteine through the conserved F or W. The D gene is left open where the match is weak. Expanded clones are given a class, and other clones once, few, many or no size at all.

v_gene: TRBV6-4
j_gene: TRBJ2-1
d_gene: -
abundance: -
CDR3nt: TGTGCCAGCAGAGTCCAGGTAGGGTCGGTTAATGAGCAGTTCTTC
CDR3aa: CASRVQVGSVNEQFF

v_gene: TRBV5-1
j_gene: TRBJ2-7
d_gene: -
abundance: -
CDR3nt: TGCGCCAGCAGCAAAATCCGGGACGGCGCAATATGGTACGAGCAGTACTTC
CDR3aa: CASSKIRDGAIWYEQYF

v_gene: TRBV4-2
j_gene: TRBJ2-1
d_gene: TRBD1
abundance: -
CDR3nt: TGTGCCAGCAGCCAGGGGACAGGGGAGGTTAATGAGCAGTTCTTC
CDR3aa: CASSQGTGEVNEQFF

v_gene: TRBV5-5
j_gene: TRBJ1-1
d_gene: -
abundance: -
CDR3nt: TGTGCCAGCAGCTTGGCGGCAGACACTGAAGCTTTCTTT
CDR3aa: CASSLAADTEAFF

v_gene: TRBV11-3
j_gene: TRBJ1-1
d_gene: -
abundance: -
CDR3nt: TGTGCCAGCAGCTTAGGTGGGTTTTCGGTGAACACTGAAGCTTTCTTT
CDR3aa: CASSLGGFSVNTEAFF

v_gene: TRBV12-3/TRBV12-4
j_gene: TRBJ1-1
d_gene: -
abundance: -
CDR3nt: TGTGCCAGCAGTTTAGGCAGGGGTGCTGAAGCTTTCTTT
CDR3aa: CASSLGRGAEAFF

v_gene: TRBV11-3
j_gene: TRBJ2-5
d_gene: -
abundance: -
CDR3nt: TGTGCCAGCAGTTTGGACTATCGACAAGAGACCCAGTACTTC
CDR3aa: CASSLDYRQETQYF

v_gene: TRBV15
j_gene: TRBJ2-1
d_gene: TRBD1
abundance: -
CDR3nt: TGTGCCACCAGCAGAGGGCAGGGGGACTACAATGAGCAGTTCTTC
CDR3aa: CATSRGQGDYNEQFF

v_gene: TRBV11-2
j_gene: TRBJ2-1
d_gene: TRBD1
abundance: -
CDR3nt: TGTGCCAGCGTACCCGGGACAGGGTTAGCAAATGAGCAGTTCTTC
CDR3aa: CASVPGTGLANEQFF

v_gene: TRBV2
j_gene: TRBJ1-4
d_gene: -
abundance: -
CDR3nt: TGTGCCAGCAGTGAGCAACCAGGTCCTGGCGGGGAACTGTTTTTT
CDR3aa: CASSEQPGPGGELFF

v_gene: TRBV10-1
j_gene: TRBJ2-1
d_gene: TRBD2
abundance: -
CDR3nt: TGCGCCAGCAGTGAGTCGGGAGGGCCCCACAATGAGCAGTTCTTC
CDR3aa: CASSESGGPHNEQFF

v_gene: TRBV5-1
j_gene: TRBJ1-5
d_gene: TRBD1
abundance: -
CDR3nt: TGCGCCAGCAGCTTGAACCCAGGGGGGAGTCAGCCCCAGCATTTT
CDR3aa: CASSLNPGGSQPQHF

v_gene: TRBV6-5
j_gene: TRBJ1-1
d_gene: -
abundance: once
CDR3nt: TGTGCCAGCAGTTACTACCCCTCGCGGGGAAACACTGAAGCTTTCTTT
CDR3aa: CASSYYPSRGNTEAFF

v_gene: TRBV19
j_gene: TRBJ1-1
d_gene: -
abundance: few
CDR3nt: TGTGCCAGTACCCTCGAGGGGGGGATGGCTTTCTTT
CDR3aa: CASTLEGGMAFF

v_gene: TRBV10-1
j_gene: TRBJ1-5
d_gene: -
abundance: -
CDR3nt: TGCGCCAGCAGCGCTTTTTCGTGGGACCAGCATTTT
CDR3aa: CASSAFSWDQHF

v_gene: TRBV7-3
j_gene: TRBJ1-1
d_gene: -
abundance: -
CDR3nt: TGTGCCAGCAGCTTAACAGGGGGGAACACTGAAGCTTTCTTT
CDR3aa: CASSLTGGNTEAFF

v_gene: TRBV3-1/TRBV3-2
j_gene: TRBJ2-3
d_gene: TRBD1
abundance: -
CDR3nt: TGTGCCAGCAGCCATTTGACAGGGAGCACAGATACGCAGTATTTT
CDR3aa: CASSHLTGSTDTQYF

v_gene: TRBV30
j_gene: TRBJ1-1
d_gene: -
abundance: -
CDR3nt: TGTGCCTGGAGTCCCATGAGGGGGAACACTGAAGCTTTCTTT
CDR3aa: CAWSPMRGNTEAFF

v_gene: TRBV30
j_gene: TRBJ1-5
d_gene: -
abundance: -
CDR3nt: TGTGCCTGGAGTGTACGGGCTGGTCAGCCCCAGCATTTT
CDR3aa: CAWSVRAGQPQHF

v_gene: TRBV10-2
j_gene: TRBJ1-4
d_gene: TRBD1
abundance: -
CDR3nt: TGCGCCAGCAGGGACAGGGTAGAGGAAAAACTGTTTTTT
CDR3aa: CASRDRVEEKLFF